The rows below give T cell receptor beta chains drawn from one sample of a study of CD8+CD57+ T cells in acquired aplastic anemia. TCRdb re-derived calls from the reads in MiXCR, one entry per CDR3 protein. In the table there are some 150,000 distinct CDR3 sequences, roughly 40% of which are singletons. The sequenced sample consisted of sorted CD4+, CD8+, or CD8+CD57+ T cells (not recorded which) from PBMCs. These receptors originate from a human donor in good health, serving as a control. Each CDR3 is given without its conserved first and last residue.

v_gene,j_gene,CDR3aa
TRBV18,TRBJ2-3,ASSSTGGGTDTQY
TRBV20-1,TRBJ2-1,SSTSNNEQF
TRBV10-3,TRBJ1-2,AISAGGVTYGYT
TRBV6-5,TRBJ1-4,ASSLQGVGTNEKLF
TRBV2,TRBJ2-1,ASSEVGPYNEQF
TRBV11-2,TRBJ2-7,ASSLSWRGDYEQY
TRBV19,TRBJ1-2,ASSIQGAGYGYT
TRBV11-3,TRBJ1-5,ASSLGTSGNQPQH
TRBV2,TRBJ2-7,AGRTGTYEQY
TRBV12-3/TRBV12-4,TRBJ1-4,ASSLGGLGELF
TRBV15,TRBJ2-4,ATSRGSGDWAKNIQY
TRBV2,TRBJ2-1,ASRRGENNEQF
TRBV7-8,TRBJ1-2,ANSYSNGPDYGYT
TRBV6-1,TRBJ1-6,ASSERGDSPLH
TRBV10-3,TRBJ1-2,AIGRENYGYT
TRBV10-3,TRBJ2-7,AIKGTASPYEQY
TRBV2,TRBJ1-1,ASSQLLGADTEAF
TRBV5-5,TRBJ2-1,ASSLVFGGSEQF
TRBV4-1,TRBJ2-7,ASSQGPGLAGSYEQY
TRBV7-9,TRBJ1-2,ASSWDRAGYT
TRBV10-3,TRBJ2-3,AISSGEPTDTQY
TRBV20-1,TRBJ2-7,SASPTGRSYEQY
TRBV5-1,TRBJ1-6,ASRIAYSLNSPPH
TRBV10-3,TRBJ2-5,AIRGQVQETQY
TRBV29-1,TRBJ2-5,SVEDQRSGSID
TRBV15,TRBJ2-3,ATSRDGSADTQY
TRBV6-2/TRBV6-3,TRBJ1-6,ASSLRHAASGSSPLH
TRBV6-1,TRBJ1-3,AGRQSSGNTIY
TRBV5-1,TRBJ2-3,ASSLEGGSTDTQY
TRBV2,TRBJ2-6,ASSESGAWAEA
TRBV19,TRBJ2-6,ASSIDAGQGFSGANVLT
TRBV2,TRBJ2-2,ASREDRLRGELF
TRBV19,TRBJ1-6,ASSRDFYNSPLH
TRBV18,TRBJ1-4,ASSPFTGTNEKLF
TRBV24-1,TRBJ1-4,ATSGQGQAGLEKLF
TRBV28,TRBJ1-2,ASRPTNYGYT
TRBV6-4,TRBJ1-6,ASSWGPRNPLH
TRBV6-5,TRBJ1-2,ASSYGGGTGYT
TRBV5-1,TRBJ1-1,ASSPGTGEVRSTEAF
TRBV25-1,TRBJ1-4,ASSFPNPVSGGSFATNEKLF
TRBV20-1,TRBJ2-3,SARDMGTHTQY
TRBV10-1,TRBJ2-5,ASRDRVEETQY
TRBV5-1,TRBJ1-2,ASSLSASTNYGYT
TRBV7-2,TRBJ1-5,ASSPKQGYNQPQH
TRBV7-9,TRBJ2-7,ASSPTAAAADEQY
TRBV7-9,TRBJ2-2,ASSGDLITGELF
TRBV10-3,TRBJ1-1,ASRKISGGTEAF
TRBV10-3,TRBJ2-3,AIRTGRGGGTQY
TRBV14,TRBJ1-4,ASSHRPAEKLF
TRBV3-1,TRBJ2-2,ASSPYMTQTGELF
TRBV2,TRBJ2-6,AGEQGIGANVLT
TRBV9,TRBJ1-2,ASSVATTGGYT
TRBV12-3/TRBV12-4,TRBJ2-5,ASTRGAGETQY